Listed below are T cell receptor beta chains from one sample, sequenced in a study of cytomegalovirus exposure and HLA in healthy donors. The assay was immunoSEQ multiplex PCR, and TCRdb's table has in-frame clones only and misses some. This table has 75,000 to 95,000 clones, 65% to 85% appearing once. The sequenced sample consisted of PBMCs. These receptors were taken from a man aged 50-59 years in good health and CMV-seronegative. Each CDR3 is given with its conserved first and last residue.

v_call	j_call	cdr3_aa
TRBV6-6	TRBJ1-2	CADRSRSGQMGGYTF
TRBV7-3	TRBJ2-3	CASSSSGSPDTQYF
TRBV5-1	TRBJ1-1	CASTQGTTRSPDAFF
TRBV2	TRBJ1-4	CASRRRDRVSFTNEKLFF
TRBV6-4	TRBJ2-2	CASRKTSGGTNTGELFF
TRBV19	TRBJ2-7	CASSMGQAYEQYF
TRBV5-4	TRBJ2-3	CATSSGRHTDTQYF
TRBV11-2	TRBJ2-7	CASSLNNLYEQYF
TRBV5-1	TRBJ2-7	CASSIGTGRGHYEQYF
TRBV7-3	TRBJ2-3	CASARAGGWVDTQYF
TRBV6-5	TRBJ2-3	CASSSGTDTQYF
TRBV5-1	TRBJ1-5	CASSLDSGGQPQHF
TRBV6-6	TRBJ1-2	CASSEINYGYTF
TRBV7-8	TRBJ1-2	CASSLEDVGVRGYTF
TRBV5-5	TRBJ2-7	CASSPAYEQYF
TRBV5-8	TRBJ1-5	CASSHEARGRPSNQPQHF
TRBV5-6	TRBJ1-2	CASSQDSRRYGYTF
TRBV7-2	-	CASSVSAGTTYEQYF
TRBV2	TRBJ2-3	CASSERADSTDTQYF
TRBV6-5	TRBJ1-2	CASSYHSRYGYTF
TRBV4-3	TRBJ2-1	CASSLAGLAGGNEQFF
TRBV7-9	TRBJ1-6	CASSPGTGRSPLHF